These 8 T cell receptor beta chains share one sample of origin, sequenced in a study of T-cell reconstitution after alpha-beta-depleted transplantation in children. Preparation of the TCRbeta library involved a method that used unique molecular identifiers. TCRdb recomputed calls from the PCR reads with MiXCR, one row per CDR3 protein. The table shows under 850,000 distinct CDR3 sequences, with over 10% occurring only once. The sequenced sample was PBMCs, obtained before TCRalphabeta/CD19-depleted stem cell transplant. These receptors all stem from a girl aged 2 to 9 with congenital amegakaryocytic thrombocytopenia, due to receive a stem cell transplant.

Concerning this clonotype itself: This may be a read error: a much more frequent sequence differs by one nucleotide. The conserved phenylalanine or tryptophan is not found at the CDR3 terminus, so this likely reflects a read error. The V gene is TRBV20-1, the J gene TRBJ2-7; TRBD1 matches 11 bases. From germline, CDR1 is DFQATT and CDR2 SNEGSKA (reference sequence). The CDR3 has 14 amino acids. V shed 6 bases, J shed 1 base, and the junction held 5 bases outside the gene matches. CDR3 nucleotides: TGCAGTGCATTGGGACAGGGGGGATCCTACGAGCAGTACTTG. It encodes CSALGQGGSYEQYL.

The chain is built from TRBV20-1 and TRBJ1-2; perhaps TRBD1 as D (6 bases). V lost 2 bases to trimming and J lost 8 bases, with 21 bases between them. Germline CDR1 and CDR2: DFQATT and SNEGSKA (reference sequence). The CDR3 length is 15 residues. CDR3 amino acids: CSARPTAGVGQGYTF. Here the CDR3 DNA reads TGCAGTGCTAGACCTACGGCAGGGGTCGGCCAAGGCTACACCTTC.

CDR3 region: CASSSTAGDTGELFF. The CDR3 bases are TGTGCCAGCAGCTCCACGGCAGGGGACACCGGGGAGCTGTTTTTT. This chain connects TRBV7-7 to TRBJ2-2; possibly TRBD1 for D (6 bases). Deletions cut 4 bases from V and 3 bases from J, with 12 bases between. The CDR3 sequence is 15 residues long. Germline values: CDR1 SSHAT, CDR2 FNYEAQ (reference sequence).

Concerning this clonotype itself: A single base separates this from a much larger clone, so it may be a read error. This sequence joins TRBV4-1 and TRBJ1-2; the D is unclear. Germline assignment: CDR1 MGHRA and CDR2 YSYEKL. The length of the CDR3 is 15 residues. CDR3 amino acids: CASSQDQDPNYGDTF. CDR3 bases: TGCGCCAGCAGCCAAGATCAGGACCCTAACTATGGCGACACCTTC.

The table lists this clonotype with a few counts. The rearrangement uses TRBV10-2 and TRBJ2-3; 7 bases map to TRBD2. Germline V lookup: CDR1 WSHSY, CDR2 SAAADI. This CDR3 region has 14 residues. Trimming cost V 8 bases and J 6 bases; bases outside gene matches: 11. Here the CDR3 reads CASRAQRDSDTQYF. CDR3 coding DNA: TGCGCCAGCCGAGCCCAGCGGGACTCGGATACGCAGTATTTT.

J is TRBJ2-1 and V is TRBV3-1; tentatively, D is TRBD2 (6 bases). Trimming took off 4 bases at V and 2 bases at J, with 12 bases between the two ends. This CDR3 has 15 residues. Germline V lookup: CDR1 LGHDT, CDR2 YNNKEL (reference sequence). Written as DNA, the CDR3 is TGTGCCAGCAGCCTTAGCGGAGAGGCCTACAATGAGCAGTTCTTC. It is translated as CASSLSGEAYNEQFF.

This clonotype was counted only a few times. The chain joins TRBV20-1 to TRBJ2-5, with a tentative D call TRBD2 (6 bases). CDR1 DFQATT and CDR2 SNEGSKA come from the germline V gene (reference sequence). The CDR3 consists of 13 residues. With 5 bases removed from V and 4 bases from J, the gap between germline ends came to 14 bases. CDR3 loop: CSAYPGGRETQYF. The CDR3 DNA follows: TGCAGTGCTTACCCTGGGGGGAGAGAGACCCAGTACTTC.

This chain connects TRBV15 to TRBJ2-3, with TRBD2 matching 8 bases. Germline lookup yields CDR1 LNHNV and CDR2 YYDKDF (reference sequence). The CDR3 is 20 amino acids. Trimming took 0 bases from V and 6 from J; bases not matched to a gene: 20. CDR3 DNA: TGTGCCACCAGCAGAGATCATCCAGGAGTACCGGGACTAGTGTCCGATACGCAGTATTTT. Encoded protein: CATSRDHPGVPGLVSDTQYF.